This TCR beta chain was profiled in a study of long-term antiretroviral therapy in people with HIV. Assay version v3.0 of immunoSEQ was used, and it was run at survey level. Using immunoSEQ multiplex PCR, the repertoire was profiled, and TCRdb retains in-frame clones only, with some absent. The sample lists 28,000 or so clones, roughly 73% occurring once. This clone showed up just a few times. For each donor, at least one pre-ART and at least two post-ART PBMC samples were available. The clonotype was recovered from a man aged 18 to 29 with HIV. The source material was unsorted PBMCs, sampled 1.5 years before starting antiretroviral therapy.

The CDR3 protein is CASKTGGANVLTF. CDR3 DNA sequence: TGTGCCAGCAAAACAGGGGGGGCCAACGTCCTGACTTTC. This chain uses TRBV2 with TRBJ2-6; D is perhaps TRBD1 (6 bases). CDR3 length equals 13 residues. CDR1 is SNHLY, CDR2 FYNNEI, per germline. The V gene lost 7 bases and the J gene lost 4 bases, with 8 bases spanning the gap.